This record covers a single TCR beta chain. Its antigen is undetermined. The CDR3 extends over 15 amino acids. Trimming took 1 base from V and 6 from J, leaving 10 bases between them. The germline CDR1 and CDR2 sequences are SGHDN and FVKESK. These data originate in a study of OX40 agonist ivuxolimab in advanced cancers. In the study overall: Two cutaneous melanoma patients and one hepatocellular carcinoma patient, three in all, had partial responses.

Regarding the study as a whole: CD8+ T cells (on average) carried more expanded clones than CD4+ T cells. There was clonal expansion of CD4+ and CD8+ blood T cells by week 6 at 0.1 to 3.0 mg/kg. Among patients with partial responses at 0.1-3.0 mg/kg, clonal expansion was among the lowest.

The data were produced by immunoSEQ multiplex PCR, yet TCRdb's version contains in-frame clones alone and is incomplete. The repertoire holds some 70,000 clones, with about 89% as singletons. Material: CD4+ or CD8+ T cells sorted from blood, obtained in a trial of the OX40 agonist ivuxolimab. The J gene is TRBJ1-6, the V gene TRBV14; D might be TRBD1 (5 bases). The clonotype comes from an adult with an advanced solid tumor such as melanoma, head and neck, liver or kidney cancer. CDR3 coding DNA: TGTGCCAGCAGCCAAGCGCCAGGGCTTAATTCACCCCTCCACTTT. This sequence encodes CASSQAPGLNSPLHF.